This T cell receptor (beta chain) was identified during a study of sequential checkpoint blockade in melanoma. V was clipped by 6 bases and J by 2 bases, with 19 bases between them. The CDR3 length is 16 residues. Germline V gene data show CDR1 as WSHSY and CDR2 as SAAADI. General observations from the study: Clinical benefit was about 30 times likelier when tumor T-cell fraction and clonality increased.

Treatment denoted: randomized to nivolumab then ipilimumab (arm A) or the reverse (arm B). In regard to this clone: Its antigen is not known.

Here immunoSEQ multiplex PCR was the method, and the copy in TCRdb shows in-frame clones only, minus some. This sample has around 9,000 clones, with 27% found just once. The chain joins TRBV10-2 to TRBJ1-1; the D gene is possibly TRBD1 (5 bases). This specimen was tumor tissue (inferred from file names), taken from a patient given nivolumab and ipilimumab in sequence. The sequence was obtained from a human donor with melanoma. CDR3 in amino acids: CASRGREGTGNTEAFF. CDR3 bases: TGCGCCAGCAGGGGTCGGGAGGGGACCGGTAACACTGAAGCTTTCTTT.